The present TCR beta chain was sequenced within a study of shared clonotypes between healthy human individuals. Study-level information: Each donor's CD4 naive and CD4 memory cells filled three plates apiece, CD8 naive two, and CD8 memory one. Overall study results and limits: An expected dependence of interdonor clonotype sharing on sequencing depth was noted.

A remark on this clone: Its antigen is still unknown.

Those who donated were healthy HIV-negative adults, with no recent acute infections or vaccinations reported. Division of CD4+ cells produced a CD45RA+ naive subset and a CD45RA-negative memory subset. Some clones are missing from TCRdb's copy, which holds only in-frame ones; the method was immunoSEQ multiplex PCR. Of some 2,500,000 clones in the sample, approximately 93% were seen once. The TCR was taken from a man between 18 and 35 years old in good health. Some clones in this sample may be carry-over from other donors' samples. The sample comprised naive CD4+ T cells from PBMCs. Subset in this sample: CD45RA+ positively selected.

The CDR3, as DNA: TGCAGCGTGGAGACAGGGGGAGAAGAGACCCAGTACTTC. This translates into CSVETGGEETQYF. The genes are TRBV29-1 and TRBJ2-5, with 9 nucleotides matching TRBD1. In germline, CDR1 is SQVTM, CDR2 ANQGSEA. With 6 bases clipped from V and 3 bases from J, the junction kept 5 bases outside the gene matches. CDR3 length equals 13 residues. The entire variable domain, with the rest obtained from reference TRBV29-1 and TRBJ2-5, is as follows: SAVISQKPSRDICQRGTSLTIQCQVDSQVTMMFWYRQQPGQSLTLIATANQGSEATYESGFVIDKFPISRPNLTFSTLTVSNMSPEDSSIYLCSVETGGEETQYFGPGTRLLVL.